Given below is one T cell receptor beta chain in context. Specified treatment: oral pan-JAK inhibitor, 5-10 mg twice daily. This specimen comes from a study of CD8+ T cells in alopecia areata. RNA extraction was followed by reverse transcription into cDNA, which acted as the sequencing template. Sequencing used immunoSEQ multiplex PCR; TCRdb keeps in-frame clones, though not all of them. The sample has roughly 150,000 clones, 45% to 65% seen once. This material consisted of CD8+ T cells sorted from blood, taken at week 4, from a patient treated with tofacitinib. This TCR derives from a human donor with alopecia areata.

CDR3 coding DNA: TGTGCCAGCAGTTTATCCGCGGCCAACTATGGCTACACCTTC. It yields the protein CASSLSAANYGYTF. This sequence joins TRBV27 and TRBJ1-2; D not certain. The V gene's germline CDR1 is MNHEY and CDR2 SMNVEV (reference sequence). The length of the CDR3 is 14 residues. Trimming took 0 bases from V and 2 from J, leaving 7 bases between them.